This T cell receptor (beta chain) was documented in a study of control samples from healthy donors and cancer patients. Profiling relied on immunoSEQ multiplex PCR, and the TCRdb table lists in-frame clones only, not all of them. This sample yields about 130,000 clones, of which roughly nine tenths are seen a single time; around 1.8% belongs to the top ten. CDR1 SGHKS and CDR2 YYEKEE come from the germline V gene (reference sequence). The ends were cut back, 0 bases at V and 0 bases at J, with 7 bases in the middle. The CDR3 totals 15 residues. The chain uses TRBV5-5 and TRBJ1-5; TRBD1 is a possible D gene (5 bases). Sample: blood. The sequence was collected from a man in his late teens or twenties in good health. CDR3 nucleotide sequence: TGTGCCAGCAGCTTGGGACAGAGTAGCAATCAGCCCCAGCATTTT. Protein product: CASSLGQSSNQPQHF.